Shown below are 2 T cell receptor beta chains from a single sample sequenced in a study of blood T cell repertoires in COVID-19. The method was immunoSEQ multiplex PCR; TCRdb's version includes in-frame clones alone and lacks a portion of them. Among approximately 60,000 clones listed, 65% to 90% were seen once. Sequences were obtained from peripheral blood. These TCRs come from a man aged 45-65 years with active COVID-19.

On this clone itself: At one boundary the junction diverges from the germline segment, which might be a read error. This chain uses TRBV5-1 with TRBJ2-7; 7 bases line up with TRBD1. The CDR3 spans 15 residues. From germline, CDR1 is SGHRS and CDR2 YFSETQ. CDR3 protein: CASSLPGQNSDEQYF. In DNA form, the CDR3 reads TGCGCCAGCAGTTTGCCGGGACAGAACTCCGACGAGCAGTACTTC.

The V gene is TRBV28, the J gene TRBJ2-3, with D possibly matching TRBD1 (5 bases). V was trimmed by 4 bases and J by 8 bases, leaving 13 bases between them. CDR3 size: 13 residues. The germline V gene has CDR1 MDHEN and CDR2 SYDVKM. CDR3 in amino acids: CASSSRTRGTQYF. The CDR3 nucleotides read TGTGCCAGCAGTTCTCGGACAAGGGGTACGCAGTATTTT.